The sequence of this TCR beta chain was determined in a study of OX40 agonist ivuxolimab in advanced cancers. CDR3 length: 14 amino acids. Deletions cut 3 bases from V and 0 bases from J, with 6 bases between. CDR1 MNHEY and CDR2 SMNVEV come from the germline V gene (reference sequence). Repertoires were generated with immunoSEQ multiplex PCR, while TCRdb's copy carries only in-frame clones and drops some. Of around 16,000 clones listed, about three quarters were seen once; the top ten hold approximately 30%. This TCR was recovered from an adult with an advanced solid tumor such as melanoma, head and neck, liver or kidney cancer. The specimen comprised CD4+ or CD8+ T cells sorted from blood, sampled in a trial of the OX40 agonist ivuxolimab. The chain joins TRBV27 to TRBJ2-1, with unresolved D. The CDR3 DNA follows: TGTGCCAGCAGTTTGGCCAGCTCCTACAATGAGCAGTTCTTC. Translation gives CASSLASSYNEQFF.